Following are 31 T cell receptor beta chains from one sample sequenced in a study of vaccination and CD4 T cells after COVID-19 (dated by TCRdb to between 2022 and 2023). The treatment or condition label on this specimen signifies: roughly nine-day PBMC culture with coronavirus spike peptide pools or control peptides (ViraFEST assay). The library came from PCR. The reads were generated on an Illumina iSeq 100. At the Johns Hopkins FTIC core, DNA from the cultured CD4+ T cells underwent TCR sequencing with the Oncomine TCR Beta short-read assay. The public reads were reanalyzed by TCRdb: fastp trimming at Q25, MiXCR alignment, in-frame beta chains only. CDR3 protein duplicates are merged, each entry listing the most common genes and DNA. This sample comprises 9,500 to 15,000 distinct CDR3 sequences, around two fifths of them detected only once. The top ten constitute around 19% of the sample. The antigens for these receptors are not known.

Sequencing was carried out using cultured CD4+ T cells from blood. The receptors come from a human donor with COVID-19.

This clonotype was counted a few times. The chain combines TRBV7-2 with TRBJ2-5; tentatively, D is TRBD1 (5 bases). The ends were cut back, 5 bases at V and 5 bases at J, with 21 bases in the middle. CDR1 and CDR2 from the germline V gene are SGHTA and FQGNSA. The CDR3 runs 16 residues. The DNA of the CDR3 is TGTGCCAGCAGCCCCCGACAGTTCGGAGTGGCGGAGACCCAGTACTTC. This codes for CASSPRQFGVAETQYF.

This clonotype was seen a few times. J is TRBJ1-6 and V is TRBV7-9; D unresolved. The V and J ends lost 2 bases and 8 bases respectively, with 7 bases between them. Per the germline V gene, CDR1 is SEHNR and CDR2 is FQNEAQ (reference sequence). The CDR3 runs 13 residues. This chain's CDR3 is CASSLSTDSPLHF. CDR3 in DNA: TGTGCCAGCAGCTTATCGACGGATTCACCCCTCCACTTT.

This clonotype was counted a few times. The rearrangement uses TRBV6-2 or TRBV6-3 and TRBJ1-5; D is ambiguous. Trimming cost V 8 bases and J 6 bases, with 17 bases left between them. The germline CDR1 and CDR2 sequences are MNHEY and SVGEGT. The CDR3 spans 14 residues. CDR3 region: CASSSRQSGQPQHF. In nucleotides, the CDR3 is TGTGCCAGCTCATCCAGGCAATCGGGTCAGCCCCAGCATTTT.

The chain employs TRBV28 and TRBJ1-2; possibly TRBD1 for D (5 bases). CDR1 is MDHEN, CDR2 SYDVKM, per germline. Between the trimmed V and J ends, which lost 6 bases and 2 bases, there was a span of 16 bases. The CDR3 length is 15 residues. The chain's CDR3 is CASSPLPGPNYGYTF. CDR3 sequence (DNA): TGTGCCAGCAGCCCTCTCCCGGGACCAAACTATGGCTACACCTTC.

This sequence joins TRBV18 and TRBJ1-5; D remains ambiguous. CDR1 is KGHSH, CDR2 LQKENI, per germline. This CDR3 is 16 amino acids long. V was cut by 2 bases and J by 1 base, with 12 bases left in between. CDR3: CASSPGQVLSNQPQHF. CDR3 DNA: TGTGCCAGCTCACCAGGCCAGGTATTAAGCAATCAGCCCCAGCATTTT.

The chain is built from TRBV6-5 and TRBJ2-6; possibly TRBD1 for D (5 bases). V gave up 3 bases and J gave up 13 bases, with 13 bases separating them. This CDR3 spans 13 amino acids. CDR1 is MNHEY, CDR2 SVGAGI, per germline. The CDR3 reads CASSYEQADVLTF. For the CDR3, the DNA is TGTGCCAGCAGTTATGAACAGGCCGATGTCCTGACTTTC.

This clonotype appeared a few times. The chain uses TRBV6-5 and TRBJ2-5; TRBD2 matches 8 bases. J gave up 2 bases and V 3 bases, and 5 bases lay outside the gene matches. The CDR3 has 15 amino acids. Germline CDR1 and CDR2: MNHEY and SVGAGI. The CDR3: CASSYMRGVQETQYF. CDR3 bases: TGTGCCAGCAGTTATATGCGGGGGGTACAAGAGACCCAGTACTTC.

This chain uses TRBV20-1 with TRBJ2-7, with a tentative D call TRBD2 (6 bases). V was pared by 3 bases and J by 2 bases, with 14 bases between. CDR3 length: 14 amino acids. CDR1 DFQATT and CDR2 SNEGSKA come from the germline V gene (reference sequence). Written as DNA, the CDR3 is TGCAGTGCTAGCCGGGAGAAGGGCACCTACGAGCAGTACTTC. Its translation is CSASREKGTYEQYF.

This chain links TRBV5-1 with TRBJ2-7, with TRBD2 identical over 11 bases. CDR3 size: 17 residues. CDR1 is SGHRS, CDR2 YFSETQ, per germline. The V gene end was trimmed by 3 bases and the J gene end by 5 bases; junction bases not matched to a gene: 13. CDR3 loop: CASSSPTTSGGWDEQYF. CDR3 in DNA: TGCGCCAGCAGCTCCCCGACTACTAGCGGGGGTTGGGACGAGCAGTACTTC.

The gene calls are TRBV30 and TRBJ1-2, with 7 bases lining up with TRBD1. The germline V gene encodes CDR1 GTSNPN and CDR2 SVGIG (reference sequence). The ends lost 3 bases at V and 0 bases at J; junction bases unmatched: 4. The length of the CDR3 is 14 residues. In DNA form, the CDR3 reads TGTGCCTGGAGACCGACAGGGACTAACTATGGCTACACCTTC. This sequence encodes CAWRPTGTNYGYTF.

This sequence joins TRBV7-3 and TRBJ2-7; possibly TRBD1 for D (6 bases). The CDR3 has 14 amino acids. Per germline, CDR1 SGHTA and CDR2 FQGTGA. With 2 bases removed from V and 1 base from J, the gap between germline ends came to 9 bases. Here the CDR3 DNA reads TGTGCCAGCAGCTTAGGAGGACAGTCCTACGAGCAGTACTTC. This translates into CASSLGGQSYEQYF.

The CDR3 bases are TGTGCCAGCATCGCCAGGGGGATGAACACTGAAGCTTTCTTT. Encoded protein: CASIARGMNTEAFF. The rearrangement uses TRBV7-2 and TRBJ1-1; 7 bases line up with TRBD1. CDR3 size: 14 residues. V dropped 7 bases and J dropped 0; count of bases not matched to a gene: 5. The germline CDR1 and CDR2 sequences are SGHTA and FQGNSA.

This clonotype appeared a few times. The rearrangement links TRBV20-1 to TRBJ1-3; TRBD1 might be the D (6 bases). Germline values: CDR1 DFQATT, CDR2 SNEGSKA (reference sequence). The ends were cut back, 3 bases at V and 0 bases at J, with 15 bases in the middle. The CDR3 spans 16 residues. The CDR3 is CSASRPGQASGNTIYF. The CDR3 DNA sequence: TGCAGTGCTAGCCGACCGGGACAAGCCTCTGGAAACACCATATATTTT.

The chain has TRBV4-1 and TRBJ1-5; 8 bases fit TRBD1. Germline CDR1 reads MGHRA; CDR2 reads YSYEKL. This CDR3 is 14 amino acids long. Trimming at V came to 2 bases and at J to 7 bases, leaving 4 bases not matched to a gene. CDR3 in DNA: TGCGCCAGCAGCCAACCAGGGGGCGGCCAGCCCCAGCATTTT. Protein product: CASSQPGGGQPQHF.

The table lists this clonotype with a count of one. The CDR3 coding sequence is TGTGCCAGCTCAACACAGGGGGCGCGCACTGAAGCTTTCTTT. Translation gives CASSTQGARTEAFF. This chain connects TRBV18 to TRBJ1-1, with 9 nucleotides matching TRBD1. There are 14 residues in the CDR3. The J segment lost 4 bases and the V segment lost 5 bases, leaving 5 bases of the junction unmatched. Looked up from germline, CDR1 is KGHSH and CDR2 is LQKENI.

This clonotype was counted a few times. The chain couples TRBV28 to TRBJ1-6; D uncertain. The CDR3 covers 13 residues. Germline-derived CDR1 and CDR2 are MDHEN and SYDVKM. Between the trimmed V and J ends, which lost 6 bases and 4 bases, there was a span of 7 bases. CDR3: CASRERYNSPLHF. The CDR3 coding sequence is TGTGCCAGCAGAGAACGGTATAATTCACCCCTCCACTTT.

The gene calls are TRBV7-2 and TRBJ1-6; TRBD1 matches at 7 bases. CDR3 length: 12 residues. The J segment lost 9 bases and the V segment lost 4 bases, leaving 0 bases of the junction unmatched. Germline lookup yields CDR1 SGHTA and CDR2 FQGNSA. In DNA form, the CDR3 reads TGTGCCAGCAGCTACAGGGGTTCACCCCTCCACTTT. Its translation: CASSYRGSPLHF.

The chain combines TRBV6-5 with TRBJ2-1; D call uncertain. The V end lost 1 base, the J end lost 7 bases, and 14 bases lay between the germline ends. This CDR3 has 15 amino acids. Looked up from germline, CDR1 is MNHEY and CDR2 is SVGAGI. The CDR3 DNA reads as TGTGCCAGCAGTTACTTAGGGTCTAGGAGAAATGAGCAGTTCTTC. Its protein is CASSYLGSRRNEQFF.

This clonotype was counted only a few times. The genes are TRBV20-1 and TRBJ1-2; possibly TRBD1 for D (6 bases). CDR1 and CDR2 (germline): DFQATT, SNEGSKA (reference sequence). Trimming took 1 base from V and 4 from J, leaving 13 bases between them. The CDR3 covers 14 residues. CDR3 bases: TGCAGTGCTAGAGGAGGGGGGGAGGCCTATGGCTACACCTTC. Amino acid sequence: CSARGGGEAYGYTF.

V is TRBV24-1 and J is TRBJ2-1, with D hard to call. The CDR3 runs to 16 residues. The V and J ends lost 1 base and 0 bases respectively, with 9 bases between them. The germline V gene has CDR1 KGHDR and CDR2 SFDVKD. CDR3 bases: TGTGCCACCAGTGATTTTAAGGTTAGCTCCTACAATGAGCAGTTCTTC. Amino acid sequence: CATSDFKVSSYNEQFF.

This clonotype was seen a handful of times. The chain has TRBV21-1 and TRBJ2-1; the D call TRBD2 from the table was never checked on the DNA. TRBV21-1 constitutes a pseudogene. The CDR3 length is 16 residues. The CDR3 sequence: CASRTSGGTSYNEQFF. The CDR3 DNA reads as TGTGCCAGCAGGACTAGCGGGGGGACCTCCTACAATGAGCAGTTCTTC.

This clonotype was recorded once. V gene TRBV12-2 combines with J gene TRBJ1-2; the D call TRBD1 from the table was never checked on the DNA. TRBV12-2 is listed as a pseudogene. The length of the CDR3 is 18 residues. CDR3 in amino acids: CASRLLSPGAGANYGYTF. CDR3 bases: TGTGCAAGTCGCTTACTGTCCCCGGGGGCAGGTGCCAACTATGGCTACACCTTC.

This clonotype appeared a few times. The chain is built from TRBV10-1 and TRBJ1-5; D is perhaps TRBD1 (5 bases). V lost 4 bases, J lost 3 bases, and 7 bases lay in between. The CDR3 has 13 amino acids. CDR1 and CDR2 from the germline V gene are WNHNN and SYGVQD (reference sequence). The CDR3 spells CASSGGINQPQHF. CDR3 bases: TGCGCCAGCAGTGGGGGGATCAATCAGCCCCAGCATTTT.

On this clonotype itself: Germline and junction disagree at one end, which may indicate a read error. CDR3 region: CASRGLAQNIQYF. The CDR3 bases are TGTGCCAGCCGGGGACTAGCCCAAAACATTCAGTACTTC. The chain couples TRBV11-2 to TRBJ2-4; 9 bases match TRBD2. CDR3 size: 13 residues. Germline V gives CDR1 SGHAT, CDR2 FQNNGV.

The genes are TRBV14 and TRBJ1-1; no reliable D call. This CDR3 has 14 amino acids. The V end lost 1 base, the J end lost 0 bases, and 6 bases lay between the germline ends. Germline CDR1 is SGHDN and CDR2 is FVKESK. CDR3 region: CASSQGRMNTEAFF. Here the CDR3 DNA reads TGTGCCAGCAGCCAAGGACGGATGAACACTGAAGCTTTCTTT.

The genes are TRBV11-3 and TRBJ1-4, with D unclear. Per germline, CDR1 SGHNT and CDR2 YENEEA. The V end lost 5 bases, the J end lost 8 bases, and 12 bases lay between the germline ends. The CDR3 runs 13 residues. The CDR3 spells CASSLRTAEKLFF. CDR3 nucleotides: TGTGCCAGCAGCCTTCGGACGGCAGAAAAACTGTTTTTT.

The CDR3 DNA sequence: TGTGCCAGCAGGCTCACCAGGGACAGGGGCCCCGAGGGCAATCAGCCCCAGCATTTT. Translated: CASRLTRDRGPEGNQPQHF. The V gene is TRBV27, the J gene TRBJ1-5; 10 nucleotides line up with TRBD1. The CDR3 loop spans 19 amino acids. Germline loops: CDR1 MNHEY, CDR2 SMNVEV (reference sequence). The junction had 16 bases not matched to a gene; V was cut back by 6 bases and J by 2 bases.

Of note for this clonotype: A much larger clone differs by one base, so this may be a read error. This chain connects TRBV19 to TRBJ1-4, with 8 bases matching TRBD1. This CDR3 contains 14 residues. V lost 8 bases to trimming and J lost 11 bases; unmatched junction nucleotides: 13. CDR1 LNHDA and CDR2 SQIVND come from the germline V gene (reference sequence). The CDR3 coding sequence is TGTGCCAGTGGTCCCACCGGGACAGGTGGGAAACTGTTTTTT. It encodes CASGPTGTGGKLFF. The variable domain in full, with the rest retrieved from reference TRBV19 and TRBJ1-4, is DGGITQSPKYLFRKEGQNVTLSCEQNLNHDAMYWYRQDPGQGLRLIYYSQIVNDFQKGDIAEGYSVSREKKESFPLTVTSAQKNPTAFYLCASGPTGTGGKLFFGSGTQLSVL.

The CDR3 nucleotides are TGCAGTGCTAGAGATCCCCGACAGGGTCTGCACCAAGAGACCCAGTACTTC. Its translation is CSARDPRQGLHQETQYF. This chain uses TRBV20-1 with TRBJ2-5, with 7 bases lining up with TRBD1. This CDR3 has 17 amino acids. The J segment lost 0 bases and the V segment lost 0 bases, leaving 10 bases of the junction unmatched. The germline V gene has CDR1 DFQATT and CDR2 SNEGSKA (reference sequence).

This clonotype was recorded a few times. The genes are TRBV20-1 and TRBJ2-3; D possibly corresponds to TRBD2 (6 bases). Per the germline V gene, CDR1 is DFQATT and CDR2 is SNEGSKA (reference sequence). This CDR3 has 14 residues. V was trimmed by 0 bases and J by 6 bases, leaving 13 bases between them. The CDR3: CSARDDRLVDTQYF. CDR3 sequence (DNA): TGCAGTGCTAGAGACGACCGACTAGTTGATACGCAGTATTTT.

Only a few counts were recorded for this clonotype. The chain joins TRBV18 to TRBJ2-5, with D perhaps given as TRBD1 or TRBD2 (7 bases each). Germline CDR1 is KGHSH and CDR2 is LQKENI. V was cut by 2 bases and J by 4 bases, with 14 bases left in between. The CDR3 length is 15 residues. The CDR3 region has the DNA TGTGCCAGCTCACCAGAACAGGGGAGGGGAGAGACCCAGTACTTC. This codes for CASSPEQGRGETQYF.